The 25 T cell receptor beta chains below all came from one sample that was sequenced in a study of cytomegalovirus exposure and HLA in healthy donors. This PCR relied on a set of 60 Vbeta primers and 13 Jbeta primers. Using immunoSEQ multiplex PCR, the repertoire was profiled, and TCRdb retains in-frame clones only, with some absent. The repertoire has fewer than 200,000 clones, around nine tenths of them found once; the top ten carry around 0.93%. Sequencing was carried out using PBMCs. These receptors came from a woman aged 30 to 39 in good health and CMV-seronegative.

J is TRBJ2-1 and V is TRBV9; D is perhaps TRBD2 (5 bases). The V gene lost 0 bases and the J gene lost 6 bases, with 7 bases spanning the gap. Germline V lookup: CDR1 SGDLS, CDR2 YYNGEE. This CDR3 is built from 13 residues. DNA of the CDR3: TGTGCCAGCAGCGTAGCAAGCGGCAATGAGCAGTTCTTC. It encodes CASSVASGNEQFF.

The V and J genes are TRBV5-1 and TRBJ1-1; 10 bases fit TRBD1. The CDR3 is 13 residues long. Germline V gives CDR1 SGHRS, CDR2 YFSETQ. The V and J ends lost 7 bases and 5 bases, in that order; junction bases with no gene match: 5. The DNA for the CDR3 is TGCGCCAGCGCCGGACAGGGGGGTACTGAAGCTTTCTTT. As protein: CASAGQGGTEAFF. Filled out from reference TRBV5-1 and TRBJ1-1, the complete variable domain reads KAGVTQTPRYLIKTRGQQVTLSCSPISGHRSVSWYQQTPGQGLQFLFEYFSETQRNKGNFPGRFSGRQFSNSRSEMNVSTLELGDSALYLCASAGQGGTEAFFGQGTRLTVV.

The rearrangement links TRBV27 to TRBJ2-1, with a tentative D call TRBD1 (5 bases). Germline lookup yields CDR1 MNHEY and CDR2 SMNVEV (reference sequence). This CDR3 contains 14 residues. Trimming stripped 7 bases from V and 0 bases from J, with 10 bases between. DNA for the CDR3: TGTGCCAGCAACGGACATGCCTCCTACAATGAGCAGTTCTTC. Encoded protein: CASNGHASYNEQFF.

The chain carries TRBV19 and TRBJ1-2, with 12 bases that match TRBD1. Germline CDR1 LNHDA, CDR2 SQIVND (reference sequence). With 6 bases clipped from V and 3 bases from J, the junction kept 17 bases outside the gene matches. This CDR3 is built from 19 residues. This chain's CDR3 is CASRTLSGTGGWRDYGYTF. The DNA of the CDR3 is TGTGCCAGTAGAACACTCTCCGGGACAGGGGGCTGGAGGGACTATGGCTACACCTTC.

This clone was found once. V and J are TRBV7-2 and TRBJ2-6; weak D call: TRBD1 (6 bases). Germline V gives CDR1 SGHTA, CDR2 FQGNSA. The V gene lost 5 bases and the J gene lost 0 bases, with 17 bases spanning the gap. The CDR3 has 18 residues. The CDR3: CASSLGGHLSSGANVLTF. The CDR3 DNA is TGTGCCAGCAGCCTTGGGGGACACTTGAGCTCTGGGGCCAACGTCCTGACTTTC.

The chain uses TRBV7-2 and TRBJ2-5, with 7 bases fitting TRBD1. Germline CDR1 and CDR2: SGHTA and FQGNSA. V shed 1 base, J shed 5 bases, and the junction held 10 bases outside the gene matches. The CDR3 spans 16 residues. The DNA for the CDR3 is TGTGCCAGCAGCTTAGATATAAGGGGGCCTTGGGAGACCCAGTACTTC. Encoded protein: CASSLDIRGPWETQYF.

The CDR3, as DNA: TGCGCCAGCAGCCCTCGACAGGGCCCCTACGAGCAGTACTTC. Residues: CASSPRQGPYEQYF. The chain recombines TRBV5-1 with TRBJ2-5, with 7 bases aligning to TRBD1. The DNA end lines up better with TRBJ2-7; the J call may be wrong. This CDR3 is built from 14 residues. CDR1 is SGHRS, CDR2 YFSETQ, per germline.

The chain links TRBV7-9 to TRBJ1-3; TRBD1 agrees at 7 bases. The V gene's germline CDR1 is SEHNR and CDR2 FQNEAQ (reference sequence). This CDR3 contains 16 residues. The V and J ends lost 4 bases and 4 bases, in that order; junction bases with no gene match: 10. This CDR3 reads CASSYEGTVGGNTIYF. The DNA of the CDR3 is TGTGCCAGCAGCTACGAGGGGACAGTAGGAGGAAACACCATATATTTT.

The V and J genes are TRBV19 and TRBJ1-4; 9 nucleotides agree with TRBD1. Germline V gene data show CDR1 as LNHDA and CDR2 as SQIVND (reference sequence). The CDR3 spans 15 residues. J gave up 12 bases and V 4 bases, and 12 bases lay outside the gene matches. The CDR3 DNA reads as TGTGCCAGTAGTACTACCGGGACAGGGAAGTCTGAACTGTTTTTT. Translation gives CASSTTGTGKSELFF.

V usage is TRBV28 and J usage is TRBJ2-5; 9 nucleotides match TRBD1. The closer fit of TRBJ2-7 to the DNA end suggests the J call may be wrong. The germline gives CDR1 MDHEN, CDR2 SYDVKM. This CDR3 spans 13 amino acids. CDR3 nucleotides: TGTGCCAGCAGTTTTTGGACAGGGGACGAGCAGTACTTC. This gives the protein CASSFWTGDEQYF.

This chain connects TRBV15 to TRBJ1-5; 8 nucleotides line up with TRBD1. The germline V gene has CDR1 LNHNV and CDR2 YYDKDF (reference sequence). The V gene end was trimmed by 3 bases and the J gene end by 8 bases; junction bases not matched to a gene: 12. The CDR3 extends over 16 amino acids. CDR3 sequence (DNA): TGTGCCACCAGCAGGGCCAGGGGGCCCCGTGGTGAGCCCCAGCATTTT. Protein: CATSRARGPRGEPQHF. Full variable domain (missing parts from reference TRBV15 and TRBJ1-5): DAMVIQNPRYQVTQFGKPVTLSCSQTLNHNVMYWYQQKSSQAPKLLFHYYDKDFNNEADTPDNFQSRRPNTSFCFLDIRSPGLGDTAMYLCATSRARGPRGEPQHFGDGTRLSIL.

On this clone: The sample carries other DNA sequences with the same CDR3. This chain links TRBV5-1 with TRBJ2-7; 8 bases agree with TRBD2. CDR3 length equals 14 residues. V lost 0 bases to trimming and J lost 2 bases; unmatched junction nucleotides: 1. CDR1 is SGHRS and CDR2 is YFSETQ in the germline V gene. DNA for the CDR3: TGCGCCAGCAGCTTGGTCGGGGGGGCCTACGAGCAGTACTTC. Its protein product is CASSLVGGAYEQYF.

This sequence joins TRBV6-1 and TRBJ2-7; D gene unclear. Germline assignment: CDR1 MNHNS and CDR2 SASEGT. The CDR3 spans 12 residues. V was clipped by 8 bases and J by 4 bases, with 12 bases between them. The CDR3 region has the DNA TGTGCCAGCGTACAGAGCCTTTACGAGCAGTACTTC. Translating gives CASVQSLYEQYF.

This chain uses TRBV4-1 with TRBJ1-5; D remains ambiguous. V lost 4 bases and J 2 bases, leaving 6 bases between the germline ends. The CDR3 runs 13 residues. Germline V gene data show CDR1 as MGHRA and CDR2 as YSYEKL. CDR3 nucleotide sequence: TGCGCCAGCAGCCTACCGGGCAATCAGCCCCAGCATTTT. Translating it yields CASSLPGNQPQHF.

J is TRBJ1-4 and V is TRBV27; D may be TRBD1 (6 bases). The ends were cut back, 3 bases at V and 2 bases at J, with 13 bases in the middle. This CDR3 is 16 amino acids long. Per germline, CDR1 MNHEY and CDR2 SMNVEV (reference sequence). The CDR3 protein is CASSLSPRGTNEKLFF. In DNA form, the CDR3 reads TGTGCCAGCAGTTTGTCACCCAGGGGTACTAATGAAAAACTGTTTTTT.

The chain couples TRBV30 to TRBJ2-7, with TRBD2 matching 11 bases. Germline V gives CDR1 GTSNPN, CDR2 SVGIG (reference sequence). The V segment lost 4 bases and the J segment 4 bases; nucleotides outside the gene matches: 9. The CDR3 contains 15 residues. Here the CDR3 reads CAWKGLAGGLYEQYF. The CDR3 region has the DNA TGTGCCTGGAAGGGGCTAGCGGGAGGATTATACGAGCAGTACTTC.

J is TRBJ1-3 and V is TRBV5-1; D call uncertain. This CDR3 has 14 amino acids. V dropped 0 bases and J dropped 0 bases, with 4 bases sitting between them. The germline gives CDR1 SGHRS, CDR2 YFSETQ. The CDR3 protein is CASSLEASGNTIYF. The CDR3 region has the DNA TGCGCCAGCAGCTTGGAAGCCTCTGGAAACACCATATATTTT.

This CDR3 reads CASSSLAGGYEQYF. The CDR3 DNA is TGTGCCAGCAGCTCATTAGCGGGAGGCTACGAGCAGTACTTC. The chain carries TRBV2 and TRBJ2-5, with TRBD2 matching over 10 bases. The better agreement between TRBJ2-7 and the DNA end casts doubt on the J call. The length of the CDR3 is 14 residues. Germline V gives CDR1 SNHLY, CDR2 FYNNEI.

The V and J genes are TRBV7-2 and TRBJ2-7; D gene uncertain. This CDR3 is 13 amino acids long. V gave up 1 base and J gave up 3 bases, with 7 bases separating them. Germline-derived CDR1 and CDR2 are SGHTA and FQGNSA. The CDR3 protein is CASSLDRHYEQYF. The DNA of the CDR3 is TGTGCCAGCAGCTTAGACAGACACTACGAGCAGTACTTC.

This clone showed up just a few times. The V and J genes are TRBV10-2 and TRBJ2-3; 7 positions agree with TRBD2. The germline CDR1 and CDR2 sequences are WSHSY and SAAADI. V lost 8 bases to trimming and J lost 5 bases; unmatched junction nucleotides: 13. This CDR3 has 15 amino acids. The CDR3 loop is CASWVGAGAGDTQYF. CDR3 nucleotides: TGCGCCAGCTGGGTCGGTGCGGGAGCCGGAGATACGCAGTATTTT.

The chain uses TRBV7-4 and TRBJ1-1, with TRBD1 matching over 9 bases. Trimming took 2 bases from V and 1 from J; bases not matched to a gene: 5. Germline V gene sequence: CDR1 SGHVT, CDR2 SQSDAQ. The CDR3 extends over 16 amino acids. CDR3 in amino acids: CASSLIRTGENTEAFF. The CDR3 DNA is TGTGCCAGCAGCTTAATCCGGACAGGGGAGAACACTGAAGCTTTCTTT.

The rearrangement links TRBV7-9 to TRBJ1-2; 7 bases agree with TRBD1. CDR3 length equals 15 residues. Germline CDR1 SEHNR, CDR2 FQNEAQ (reference sequence). V shed 4 bases and J 3 bases; nucleotides not matched to a gene: 8. The CDR3 bases are TGTGCCAGCAGCTCCCCGGGACAGTCCGACTATGGCTACACCTTC. Its translation: CASSSPGQSDYGYTF. Looking up the rest from reference TRBV7-9 and TRBJ1-2 gives the full variable domain: DTGVSQNPRHKITKRGQNVTFRCDPISEHNRLYWYRQTLGQGPEFLTYFQNEAQLEKSRLLSDRFSAERPKGSFSTLEIQRTEQGDSAMYLCASSSPGQSDYGYTFGSGTRLTVV.

This clone was seen a handful of times. The J gene is TRBJ2-1, the V gene TRBV7-9, with 9 bases lining up with TRBD1. CDR1 is SEHNR and CDR2 is FQNEAQ in the germline V gene (reference sequence). V dropped 5 bases and J dropped 4; count of bases not matched to a gene: 9. This CDR3 contains 16 residues. The CDR3 protein is CASSLPMGQGYNEQFF. CDR3 sequence (DNA): TGTGCCAGCAGCCTTCCTATGGGACAGGGTTACAATGAGCAGTTCTTC.

The chain joins TRBV2 to TRBJ2-5, with TRBD2 identical over 11 bases. The closer fit of TRBJ2-7 to the DNA end suggests the J call may be wrong. CDR3 size: 14 residues. Germline loops: CDR1 SNHLY, CDR2 FYNNEI. CDR3 sequence: CASTPGTSGYEQYF. DNA of the CDR3: TGTGCCAGCACCCCCGGGACTAGCGGATACGAGCAGTACTTC.

V usage is TRBV19 and J usage is TRBJ2-2; 7 bases are shared with TRBD2. The length of the CDR3 is 13 residues. CDR1 LNHDA and CDR2 SQIVND come from the germline V gene (reference sequence). V shed 6 bases, J shed 8 bases, and the junction held 6 bases outside the gene matches. The CDR3 region has the DNA TGTGCCAGTAGCCGAAGCGGGGCTGGGGAGCTGTTTTTT. Its protein product is CASSRSGAGELFF.